The 24 T cell receptor beta chains below were found in one sample sequenced in a study of T cell clonotyping in hematopoietic cell transplantation. Clones were read by immunoSEQ multiplex PCR, and TCRdb kept only the in-frame ones, dropping some. The sample lists approximately 42,000 clones, roughly 96% occurring once. What was sequenced was peripheral blood mononuclear cells. The receptors come from a man aged 25-45 years in good health. Some clones in this sample may be carry-over from other donors' samples.

This chain links TRBV6-5 with TRBJ2-3; the match to TRBD2 covers 10 bases. CDR3 size: 15 residues. Germline V gives CDR1 MNHEY, CDR2 SVGAGI. V lost 4 bases and J lost 5; bases outside the gene matches: 6. As DNA, the CDR3 is TGTGCCAGCAGTTCTAGCGGGAGTGGAGGAGATACGCAGTATTTT. Its translation: CASSSSGSGGDTQYF.

This clone was seen a single time. The rearrangement links TRBV11-2 to TRBJ1-1, with TRBD1 matching 7 bases. V lost 1 base, J lost 12 bases, and 14 bases stayed unmatched. Per the germline V gene, CDR1 is SGHAT and CDR2 is FQNNGV. The CDR3 is made up of 15 amino acids. In DNA form, the CDR3 reads TGTGCCAGCAGCTTAGTAAGGACAGGCTCCCCGAAATCTTTCTTT. It yields the protein CASSLVRTGSPKSFF. The entire variable domain, with the rest obtained from reference TRBV11-2 and TRBJ1-1, is as follows: EAGVAQSPRYKIIEKRQSVAFWCNPISGHATLYWYQQILGQGPKLLIQFQNNGVVDDSQLPKDRFSAERLKGVDSTLKIQPAKLEDSAVYLCASSLVRTGSPKSFFGQGTRLTVV.

This chain links TRBV7-8 with TRBJ2-7, with TRBD2 as a possible D gene (7 bases). V lost 4 bases and J lost 5, with 27 bases in between. Germline values: CDR1 SGHVS, CDR2 FQNEAQ. The CDR3 consists of 18 residues. DNA for the CDR3: TGTGCCAGCAGCTCTGGCCCACGGGGGGCCGGCGTAGTCCACGAGCAGTACTTC. Its protein is CASSSGPRGAGVVHEQYF.

V and J are TRBV5-1 and TRBJ1-1; perhaps TRBD1 as D (5 bases). Trimming removed 4 bases from V and 1 base from J, with 11 bases in between. The CDR3 has 14 amino acids. Germline CDR1 reads SGHRS; CDR2 reads YFSETQ. CDR3 sequence (DNA): TGCGCCAGCAGCATATCTCAGGGGAACACTGAAGCTTTCTTT. It codes for CASSISQGNTEAFF.

The chain couples TRBV30 to TRBJ1-1; D uncertain. The CDR3 contains 11 residues. V lost 5 bases, J lost 0 bases, and 4 bases lay in between. Looked up from germline, CDR1 is GTSNPN and CDR2 is SVGIG (reference sequence). The DNA of the CDR3 is TGTGCCTGGCGCTTGAACACTGAAGCTTTCTTT. Its protein product is CAWRLNTEAFF.

This clone appeared a few times. This chain uses TRBV7-2 with TRBJ2-3; the D is unclear. This CDR3 has 15 amino acids. The germline V and J ends were trimmed by 2 bases and 0 bases, with 9 bases remaining between them. Germline V lookup: CDR1 SGHTA, CDR2 FQGNSA. The CDR3: CASSLSRASTDTQYF. The CDR3 nucleotides read TGTGCCAGCAGCTTATCAAGGGCTAGCACAGATACGCAGTATTTT.

The sample holds one count of this clone. This chain connects TRBV7-6 to TRBJ1-2; possible D gene TRBD1, 6 bases. The ends were cut back, 1 base at V and 6 bases at J, with 9 bases in the middle. There are 13 residues in the CDR3. CDR1 and CDR2 (germline): SGHVS, FNYEAQ. DNA for the CDR3: TGTGCCAGCAGCTTAGGGGGGCGGGATGGCTACACCTTC. Protein product: CASSLGGRDGYTF.

The chain couples TRBV4-3 to TRBJ2-7, with 10 bases aligning to TRBD2. The germline V gene encodes CDR1 LGHNA and CDR2 YSLEER. V lost 0 bases and J lost 7; bases outside the gene matches: 9. CDR3 length equals 16 residues. CDR3 protein: CASSQDFPAGGREQYF. The CDR3 DNA sequence: TGCGCCAGCAGCCAAGACTTCCCAGCGGGAGGGCGGGAGCAGTACTTC.

This chain joins TRBV25-1 and TRBJ1-1, with D perhaps TRBD1 (6 bases). V lost 7 bases and J 5 bases, leaving 14 bases between the germline ends. This CDR3 comprises 13 residues. Germline V gives CDR1 MGHDK, CDR2 SYGVNS. The CDR3 DNA is TGTGCCAGCACCCCAGGGGTAGGAACTGAAGCTTTCTTT. Translating gives CASTPGVGTEAFF.

The rearrangement joins TRBV7-9 to TRBJ1-2; D call uncertain. Germline assignment: CDR1 SEHNR and CDR2 FQNEAQ (reference sequence). With 5 bases removed from V and 7 bases from J, the gap between germline ends came to 17 bases. The CDR3 totals 14 residues. CDR3 in amino acids: CASSPKAGTAGYTF. The CDR3 coding sequence is TGTGCCAGCAGCCCAAAGGCAGGTACCGCTGGCTACACCTTC.

J is TRBJ1-5 and V is TRBV30, with D unresolved. This CDR3 spans 13 amino acids. CDR1 is GTSNPN and CDR2 is SVGIG in the germline V gene (reference sequence). V dropped 3 bases and J dropped 4 bases, with 10 bases sitting between them. The CDR3, as DNA: TGTGCCTGGAGCGGGTCAAATAATCAGCCCCAGCATTTT. Its protein product is CAWSGSNNQPQHF. Filled out from reference TRBV30 and TRBJ1-5, the complete variable domain reads SQTIHQWPATLVQPVGSPLSLECTVEGTSNPNLYWYRQAAGRGLQLLFYSVGIGQISSEVPQNLSASRPQDRQFILSSKKLLLSDSGFYLCAWSGSNNQPQHFGDGTRLSIL.

This clone was seen just once. This CDR3 reads CASSETRGALNQPQHF. The CDR3, as DNA: TGTGCCAGCAGTGAGACACGGGGGGCGCTTAATCAGCCCCAGCATTTT. The rearrangement joins TRBV6-1 to TRBJ1-5; D perhaps matches TRBD1 (6 bases). The V gene lost 3 bases and the J gene lost 4 bases, with 16 bases spanning the gap. CDR1 is MNHNS, CDR2 SASEGT, per germline. The CDR3 length is 16 residues.

The rearrangement links TRBV27 to TRBJ2-1; TRBD2 matches at 7 bases. J gave up 6 bases and V 6 bases, and 8 bases lay outside the gene matches. Germline assignment: CDR1 MNHEY and CDR2 SMNVEV (reference sequence). The CDR3 consists of 14 residues. DNA of the CDR3: TGTGCCAGCAGCCGAAGCGGGGCCCTCAATGAGCAGTTCTTC. Amino acids: CASSRSGALNEQFF.

V usage is TRBV7-9 and J usage is TRBJ2-5, with unresolved D. V was trimmed by 7 bases and J by 0 bases, leaving 9 bases between them. CDR1 and CDR2 from the germline V gene are SEHNR and FQNEAQ (reference sequence). The CDR3 loop spans 13 amino acids. DNA for the CDR3: TGTGCCAGCACCTTGGGGAACCAAGAGACCCAGTACTTC. Translation gives CASTLGNQETQYF.

This rearrangement joins TRBV29-1 to TRBJ2-5, with 11 bases that match TRBD2. Trimming removed 4 bases from V and 0 bases from J; junction bases left unmatched: 1. Germline V lookup: CDR1 SQVTM, CDR2 ANQGSEA. This CDR3 contains 14 residues. This chain's CDR3 is CSVATSGNQETQYF. Here the CDR3 DNA reads TGCAGCGTTGCGACTAGCGGGAACCAAGAGACCCAGTACTTC.

The chain links TRBV5-6 to TRBJ1-2; 7 bases fit TRBD1. With V trimmed by 1 base and J by 7 bases, 7 bases remained unmatched. The germline V gene has CDR1 SGHDT and CDR2 YYEEEE. The CDR3 is made up of 14 amino acids. CDR3: CASSLSPQGGGYTF. The DNA for the CDR3 is TGTGCCAGCAGCTTGTCCCCCCAGGGGGGTGGCTACACCTTC.

The V gene is TRBV7-9, the J gene TRBJ2-5; no clear D. V was cut by 5 bases and J by 10 bases, with 11 bases left in between. CDR3 length equals 11 residues. The germline CDR1 and CDR2 sequences are SEHNR and FQNEAQ (reference sequence). CDR3 coding DNA: TGTGCCAGCAGCCCCGGCGGCGGCCAGTACTTC. Its protein is CASSPGGGQYF.

The rearrangement links TRBV11-3 to TRBJ1-1, with TRBD1 identical over 8 bases. V dropped 6 bases and J dropped 0; count of bases not matched to a gene: 3. From germline, CDR1 is SGHNT and CDR2 YENEEA. This CDR3 is built from 14 residues. The chain's CDR3 is CASSQGAMNTEAFF. CDR3 bases: TGTGCCAGCAGTCAGGGGGCGATGAACACTGAAGCTTTCTTT.

The chain couples TRBV5-1 to TRBJ2-3; the match to TRBD2 covers 7 bases. Trimming removed 0 bases from V and 4 bases from J; junction bases left unmatched: 8. The CDR3 runs 16 residues. CDR1 SGHRS and CDR2 YFSETQ come from the germline V gene. CDR3 residues: CASSLELGGSSDTQYF. As DNA, the CDR3 is TGCGCCAGCAGCTTGGAACTAGGCGGGAGTTCAGATACGCAGTATTTT.

This chain uses TRBV11-3 with TRBJ2-5, with 10 bases fitting TRBD2. V lost 2 bases and J lost 4; bases outside the gene matches: 7. Germline-derived CDR1 and CDR2 are SGHNT and YENEEA. CDR3 length: 16 residues. The CDR3 DNA sequence: TGTGCCAGCAGCTTAAGGGCTAGCGGGAGCGCAGAGACCCAGTACTTC. This encodes CASSLRASGSAETQYF.

The J gene is TRBJ1-2, the V gene TRBV25-1, with D maybe TRBD1 (6 bases). Germline CDR1 and CDR2: MGHDK and SYGVNS. The CDR3 runs to 16 residues. Deletions cut 5 bases from V and 3 bases from J, with 19 bases between. CDR3 amino acids: CASSPPWGAGDYGYTF. CDR3 coding DNA: TGTGCCAGCAGTCCCCCCTGGGGGGCTGGAGACTATGGCTACACCTTC.

V is TRBV5-1 and J is TRBJ1-2, with 11 nucleotides matching TRBD1. CDR1 is SGHRS, CDR2 YFSETQ, per germline. This CDR3 contains 15 residues. V was pared by 5 bases and J by 4 bases, with 7 bases of the junction left unmatched. CDR3 in DNA: TGCGCCAGCAGTCCCGGGACAGGGGGGATCTATGGCTACACCTTC. Its protein is CASSPGTGGIYGYTF.

The chain recombines TRBV27 with TRBJ2-7, with 12 bases aligning to TRBD2. The CDR3 is 17 amino acids. The ends lost 5 bases at V and 0 bases at J; junction bases unmatched: 8. The germline V gene has CDR1 MNHEY and CDR2 SMNVEV (reference sequence). CDR3 region: CASSLLAGGVSSYEQYF. CDR3 nucleotide sequence: TGTGCCAGCAGTCTACTAGCGGGGGGCGTAAGCTCCTACGAGCAGTACTTC.

The rearrangement uses TRBV5-5 and TRBJ2-7; D unresolved. V was clipped by 4 bases and J by 0 bases, with 17 bases between them. The CDR3 is 16 residues long. Germline CDR1 reads SGHKS; CDR2 reads YYEKEE (reference sequence). The CDR3 bases are TGTGCCAGCAGCCTGGGCCTGGTCGGCAGCTCCTACGAGCAGTACTTC. Its translation is CASSLGLVGSSYEQYF.